These 24 T cell receptor beta chains originate from one sample sequenced in a study of T cell changes during pregnancy in multiple sclerosis. The assay was immunoSEQ multiplex PCR, and TCRdb's table has in-frame clones only and misses some. The sample yields tens of thousands of clones, around 90% seen once. The starting material was CD8+ T cells from peripheral blood mononuclear cells, obtained before pregnancy. These receptors all come from a female donor with multiple sclerosis, enrolled in a pregnancy study.

The J gene is TRBJ2-7, the V gene TRBV27; weak D call: TRBD2 (6 bases). V was trimmed by 3 bases and J by 4 bases, leaving 10 bases between them. This CDR3 has 13 amino acids. CDR1 and CDR2 from the germline V gene are MNHEY and SMNVEV (reference sequence). CDR3 coding DNA: TGTGCCAGCAGTTTCTTGCGGGATTACGAGCAGTACTTC. Its translation is CASSFLRDYEQYF.

This chain joins TRBV7-6 and TRBJ2-3; TRBD2 agrees at 9 bases. Germline trimming cut 4 bases from V and 3 bases from J; bases unmatched to any gene: 11. CDR3 length equals 17 residues. Per the germline V gene, CDR1 is SGHVS and CDR2 is FNYEAQ. The CDR3 DNA reads TGTGCCAGCAGCTCAGGCCCGCGGGGGGGCCTTACAGATACGCAGTATTTT. Its protein product is CASSSGPRGGLTDTQYF.

A remark on this clone: At one of its ends the junction is not consistent with the germline gene, which may arise from a read error. The chain has TRBV7-9 and TRBJ2-1; D may be TRBD1 (6 bases). This CDR3 region has 15 residues. Per the germline V gene, CDR1 is SEHNR and CDR2 is FQNEAQ (reference sequence). DNA for the CDR3: TGTGCCAGCAGTTTAGGCAGGGGACAAAACAATGAGCAGTTCTTC. This translates into CASSLGRGQNNEQFF.

The chain employs TRBV9 and TRBJ1-4; D is unclear. Germline V CDR1 and CDR2: SGDLS, YYNGEE. V lost 0 bases and J lost 8, with 11 bases in between. The CDR3 is 14 amino acids. The CDR3 bases are TGTGCCAGCAGCGTAGCCGGACGGGGAGAAAAACTGTTTTTT. Amino acids: CASSVAGRGEKLFF.

The chain has TRBV13 and TRBJ2-1; tentatively, D is TRBD2 (5 bases). V was shortened by 4 bases and J by 2 bases, with 6 bases between the two germline ends. CDR3 length: 13 amino acids. Germline lookup yields CDR1 PRHDT and CDR2 FYEKMQ (reference sequence). The CDR3 loop is CASSSGAYNEQFF. In nucleotides, the CDR3 is TGTGCCAGCAGCTCCGGGGCCTACAATGAGCAGTTCTTC.

This chain connects TRBV9 to TRBJ2-2; 12 nucleotides match TRBD2. V lost 3 bases to trimming and J lost 4 bases; unmatched junction nucleotides: 10. This CDR3 spans 18 amino acids. The V gene's germline CDR1 is SGDLS and CDR2 YYNGEE. The CDR3 reads CASSGAGGLAGRTGELFF. In DNA form, the CDR3 reads TGTGCCAGCAGCGGCGCCGGAGGACTAGCGGGGCGCACCGGGGAGCTGTTTTTT.

The V gene is TRBV6-5, the J gene TRBJ1-1, with D perhaps TRBD1 (5 bases). Germline-derived CDR1 and CDR2 are MNHEY and SVGAGI. CDR3 size: 13 residues. Trimming took 7 bases from V and 0 from J, leaving 9 bases between them. CDR3 protein: CASKGAMNTEAFF. CDR3 coding DNA: TGTGCCAGCAAAGGGGCTATGAACACTGAAGCTTTCTTT.

V gene TRBV13 combines with J gene TRBJ2-6; tentative D call: TRBD2 (6 bases). V was pared by 8 bases and J by 0 bases, with 23 bases between. This CDR3 region has 19 residues. Germline values: CDR1 PRHDT, CDR2 FYEKMQ (reference sequence). CDR3 amino acids: CASQDTGGETLSGANVLTF. The CDR3, as DNA: TGTGCCAGCCAGGACACCGGCGGGGAGACCCTCTCTGGGGCCAACGTCCTGACTTTC.

This clone was seen more than once but under ten times. J is TRBJ2-7 and V is TRBV4-3; 8 bases are shared with TRBD1. CDR1 is LGHNA and CDR2 is YSLEER in the germline V gene. The CDR3 totals 16 residues. The junction had 10 bases not matched to a gene; V was cut back by 1 base and J by 5 bases. CDR3 region: CASSQGVPGGGDEQYF. CDR3 DNA sequence: TGCGCCAGCAGCCAAGGAGTACCAGGGGGCGGGGACGAGCAGTACTTC.

The J gene is TRBJ2-2, the V gene TRBV27, with D perhaps matching TRBD2 (5 bases). Germline lookup yields CDR1 MNHEY and CDR2 SMNVEV (reference sequence). V lost 4 bases, J lost 5 bases, and 11 bases lay in between. The CDR3 has 14 amino acids. The DNA for the CDR3 is TGTGCCAGCAGTTGGGGAGTTGGGACCGGGGAGCTGTTTTTT. It translates to CASSWGVGTGELFF.

In this sample, this clone turned up once. The J gene is TRBJ2-3, the V gene TRBV9; TRBD2 agrees at 8 bases. CDR3 size: 14 residues. CDR1 and CDR2 (germline): SGDLS, YYNGEE. V gave up 10 bases and J gave up 6 bases; unmatched junction bases: 13. The DNA of the CDR3 is TGTGCCTCGACTCCCGGGACTAGGGTGGATACGCAGTATTTT. Translation: CASTPGTRVDTQYF.

The rearrangement links TRBV9 to TRBJ2-1; 9 nucleotides match TRBD2. The CDR3 is 18 residues long. The trim removed 0 bases at V and 1 base at J, leaving 8 bases unmatched. Looked up from germline, CDR1 is SGDLS and CDR2 is YYNGEE. The CDR3 region is CASSVAGRAGGSYNEQFF. CDR3 sequence (DNA): TGTGCCAGCAGCGTAGCTGGCCGAGCGGGGGGTTCCTACAATGAGCAGTTCTTC.

This sequence joins TRBV4-3 and TRBJ1-2; a weak D match, TRBD1 (6 bases). V lost 3 bases and J 0 bases, leaving 20 bases between the germline ends. Germline V CDR1 and CDR2: LGHNA, YSLEER. The CDR3 extends over 18 amino acids. The CDR3 DNA reads as TGCGCCAGCAGCCATCAAAGTTCAGGGGACCGAGCTAACTATGGCTACACCTTC. It encodes CASSHQSSGDRANYGYTF.

CDR3 nucleotides: TGTGCCAGCAGTTACCCAGCGGGGGCCCCTATCTTCCACAGATACGCAGTAGGGCAGTATTTT. It codes for CASSYPAGAPIFHRYAVGQYF. The chain combines TRBV6-8 with TRBJ2-3; TRBD2 matches at 8 bases. V lost 2 bases to trimming and J lost 11 bases; unmatched junction nucleotides: 30. CDR3 length: 21 amino acids. Germline assignment: CDR1 MNHGY and CDR2 SAAAGT.

The J gene is TRBJ1-1, the V gene TRBV7-3, with TRBD1 matching 8 bases. Per germline, CDR1 SGHTA and CDR2 FQGTGA. The CDR3 extends over 16 amino acids. After removal of 5 bases from V and 1 base from J, the junction contained 9 bases not matched to a gene. The CDR3 sequence: CASSPTWDRTNTEAFF. The CDR3 bases are TGTGCCAGCAGCCCAACTTGGGACAGGACGAACACTGAAGCTTTCTTT.

As DNA, the CDR3 is TGTGCCAGCAGCTCCAGCGGGGGCGGAGAGACCCAGTACTTC. Protein: CASSSSGGGETQYF. This chain joins TRBV5-6 and TRBJ2-5; 8 nucleotides line up with TRBD2. Trimming cost V 3 bases and J 4 bases; bases outside gene matches: 5. Germline-derived CDR1 and CDR2 are SGHDT and YYEEEE. The CDR3 extends over 14 amino acids.

The J gene is TRBJ2-1, the V gene TRBV27; maybe TRBD1 (7 bases). Germline loops: CDR1 MNHEY, CDR2 SMNVEV (reference sequence). The CDR3 consists of 14 residues. V lost 2 bases and J lost 6, with 11 bases in between. This CDR3 is CASSLRGTANEQFF. CDR3 coding DNA: TGTGCCAGCAGTTTACGCGGGACAGCCAATGAGCAGTTCTTC.

This clone was seen a single time. The chain links TRBV4-1 to TRBJ1-2, with a weak D call TRBD1 (6 bases). Trimming cost V 4 bases and J 3 bases, with 12 bases left between them. Germline lookup yields CDR1 MGHRA and CDR2 YSYEKL. This CDR3 region has 14 residues. The CDR3 sequence is CASSPPEGDYGYTF. The CDR3 DNA follows: TGCGCCAGCAGCCCGCCTGAGGGGGACTATGGCTACACCTTC.

The chain couples TRBV6-5 to TRBJ2-1, with D tentatively TRBD1 (6 bases). Between the trimmed V and J ends, which lost 6 bases and 8 bases, there was a span of 14 bases. This CDR3 contains 13 residues. Per germline, CDR1 MNHEY and CDR2 SVGAGI. The CDR3 is CASSGGQSHEQFF. In nucleotides, the CDR3 is TGTGCCAGCAGCGGAGGACAGTCCCATGAGCAGTTCTTC.

The chain uses TRBV9 and TRBJ1-3; a weak D match, TRBD1 (5 bases). CDR1 is SGDLS, CDR2 YYNGEE, per germline. The ends were cut back, 4 bases at V and 0 bases at J, with 17 bases in the middle. This CDR3 has 17 amino acids. The CDR3 spells CASSHNPGETSGNTIYF. The CDR3 DNA follows: TGTGCCAGCAGCCACAATCCGGGGGAGACCTCTGGAAACACCATATATTTT.

The rearrangement joins TRBV9 to TRBJ1-2; 7 nucleotides agree with TRBD1. Germline V CDR1 and CDR2: SGDLS, YYNGEE. V lost 0 bases, J lost 5 bases, and 4 bases stayed unmatched. This CDR3 comprises 14 residues. The CDR3 sequence: CASSVGGGGYGYTF. The CDR3 DNA sequence: TGTGCCAGCAGCGTAGGAGGGGGCGGTTATGGCTACACCTTC. Full variable domain (missing parts from reference TRBV9 and TRBJ1-2): DSGVTQTPKHLITATGQRVTLRCSPRSGDLSVYWYQQSLDQGLQFLIQYYNGEERAKGNILERFSAQQFPDLHSELNLSSLELGDSALYFCASSVGGGGYGYTFGSGTRLTVV.

The gene calls are TRBV5-1 and TRBJ1-4, with D perhaps matching TRBD1 (6 bases). In germline, CDR1 is SGHRS, CDR2 YFSETQ. This CDR3 comprises 15 residues. Trimming left V 4 bases short and J 3 bases short, with 13 bases between. CDR3 coding DNA: TGCGCCAGCAGCGTGGGCACAGGGTCTAATGAAAAACTGTTTTTT. Protein sequence: CASSVGTGSNEKLFF.

The chain links TRBV7-9 to TRBJ1-2; D unclear. This CDR3 is 13 amino acids long. The germline gives CDR1 SEHNR, CDR2 FQNEAQ (reference sequence). Trimming pared 1 base from V and 6 bases from J, leaving 9 bases between. Here the CDR3 DNA reads TGTGCCAGCAGCTTAGGGGCCGCTGATGGCTACACCTTC. It yields the protein CASSLGAADGYTF. Combining the CDR3 with reference TRBV7-9 and TRBJ1-2 gives the whole variable domain DTGVSQNPRHKITKRGQNVTFRCDPISEHNRLYWYRQTLGQGPEFLTYFQNEAQLEKSRLLSDRFSAERPKGSFSTLEIQRTEQGDSAMYLCASSLGAADGYTFGSGTRLTVV.

The J gene is TRBJ2-7, the V gene TRBV6-6, with 9 bases identical to TRBD1. The germline CDR1 and CDR2 sequences are MNHNY and SVGAGI (reference sequence). The CDR3 sequence is 15 residues long. With V trimmed by 6 bases and J by 0 bases, 6 bases remained unmatched. The CDR3 loop is CASSFPGQGSYEQYF. CDR3 DNA: TGTGCCAGCAGCTTCCCGGGACAGGGCTCCTACGAGCAGTACTTC.